These 4 T cell receptor beta chains originate from one sample sequenced in a study of T-cell memory formation after mild COVID-19. TCRdb re-derived calls from the 5' RACE reads in MiXCR, one entry per CDR3 protein. The data show approximately 250,000 distinct CDR3 sequences, with over 15% seen just once and 22% held by the top ten. What was sequenced was PBMCs or a T cell subset sorted from them (not recorded which). All receptors derive from a man younger than 35 who had mild COVID-19 (a few samples of this study predate the infection). Cell type and time point are not known.

As DNA, the CDR3 is TGTGCCAGCAGCCCGGGAGGGACTCTAGTAGGCTACACCTTC. This codes for CASSPGGTLVGYTF. This sequence joins TRBV12-3 or TRBV12-4 and TRBJ1-2; TRBD1 is a possible D gene (5 bases). The CDR3 has 14 residues. Trimming removed 6 bases at V and 8 bases at J, with 19 bases between.

The rearrangement joins TRBV25-1 to TRBJ2-5; TRBD2 aligns across 7 bases. There are 14 residues in the CDR3. V was pared by 4 bases and J by 3 bases, with 5 bases of the junction left unmatched. CDR1 is MGHDK and CDR2 is SYGVNS in the germline V gene. CDR3 sequence: CASSGWTREETQYF. DNA for the CDR3: TGTGCCAGCAGTGGGTGGACTAGGGAAGAGACCCAGTACTTC.

This clonotype came up a few times. The J gene is TRBJ2-1, the V gene TRBV4-1; 12 bases are shared with TRBD2. Per the germline V gene, CDR1 is MGHRA and CDR2 is YSYEKL. This CDR3 comprises 16 residues. V trimming: 5 bases; J trimming: 2 bases; junction bases outside the gene matches: 4. The CDR3 spells CASSGRLAGAYNEQFF. CDR3 sequence (DNA): TGCGCCAGCAGCGGTCGACTAGCGGGAGCCTACAATGAGCAGTTCTTC.

This clonotype was detected only a few times. The V gene is TRBV4-3, the J gene TRBJ1-1; a possible D gene is TRBD1 (5 bases). Between the trimmed V and J ends, which lost 3 bases and 4 bases, there was a span of 18 bases. Germline assignment: CDR1 LGHNA and CDR2 YSLEER. The CDR3 is 16 residues long. The CDR3 coding sequence is TGCGCCAGCAGCCAGGAGGTTCTAAGGGGCCGCACTGAAGCTTTCTTT. Protein: CASSQEVLRGRTEAFF.